This T cell receptor beta chain was observed in a study of blood T cell repertoires in COVID-19. Study in general: Acute-phase and convalescent COVID-19 samples originated in the United States, Italy and Spain. Sources were T cells, B-cell-depleted T cells, or PBMCs; the material itself was cDNA or gDNA.

Authors' processing steps: Amplification of reference gene primers was used by the study to estimate nucleated cell counts. Generated by immunoSEQ multiplex PCR, the TCRdb table keeps only in-frame clones and is missing some. V and J calls and clone size are copied from that table; D and trimming were computed from the DNA. The sample lists 150,000 to 200,000 clones, about 91% occurring once. The CDR3 is made up of 14 amino acids. The ends lost 3 bases at V and 8 bases at J; junction bases unmatched: 9. Germline CDR1 SGHKS, CDR2 YYEKEE (reference sequence). The sequence derives from a woman aged 45-59 years with acute or convalescent COVID-19. The sequenced sample consisted of peripheral blood. The chain combines TRBV5-5 with TRBJ1-2; 8 positions agree with TRBD1. Here the CDR3 reads CASSYSTGGGGYTF. CDR3 in DNA: TGTGCCAGCAGCTATTCCACAGGGGGAGGGGGCTACACCTTC.